This entry lists 22 T cell receptor beta chains sequenced from one sample in a study of identical twins. MiXCR, applied by TCRdb to the 5' RACE reads, yields one record per CDR3 protein. Of about 530,000 distinct CDR3 sequences listed, approximately 16% are singletons. The sample also formed part of further work on yellow fever vaccine responses in identical twins.

The sample consisted of CD4+ T cells sorted from blood. The receptor source for this set is a woman younger than 35 in good health.

The chain uses TRBV12-3 or TRBV12-4 and TRBJ2-3; possibly TRBD1 or TRBD2 for D (5 bases each). With 3 bases removed from V and 2 bases from J, the gap between germline ends came to 12 bases. The CDR3 is 15 residues long. DNA for the CDR3: TGTGCCAGCAGTTTCGTGGGGGACCCCACAGATACGCAGTATTTT. This translates into CASSFVGDPTDTQYF.

This clonotype showed up just a few times. Here the CDR3 reads CASSSEGALTGELFF. The CDR3 coding sequence is TGTGCCAGCTCCTCGGAGGGGGCGCTTACCGGGGAGCTGTTTTTT. The gene calls are TRBV6-1 and TRBJ2-2; D is possibly TRBD1 (7 bases). The germline gives CDR1 MNHNS, CDR2 SASEGT. V lost 8 bases and J lost 5, with 18 bases in between. This CDR3 is built from 15 residues.

The chain is built from TRBV6-1 and TRBJ2-3; 11 bases fit TRBD2. Germline CDR1 reads MNHNS; CDR2 reads SASEGT. J gave up 3 bases and V 9 bases, and 8 bases lay outside the gene matches. This CDR3 is 15 amino acids long. This CDR3 is CASGSGGAGTDTQYF. The CDR3 DNA reads TGTGCCAGTGGTAGCGGGGGGGCCGGGACAGATACGCAGTATTTT.

This clonotype was detected ten times or more. CDR3 in DNA: TGTGCCATCAATTCCCCCAATGTGGATACGCAGTATTTT. Translation gives CAINSPNVDTQYF. V usage is TRBV10-3 and J usage is TRBJ2-3; no clear D. CDR1 and CDR2 from the germline V gene are ENHRY and SYGVKD. The CDR3 is 13 residues long. Between the trimmed V and J ends, which lost 7 bases and 6 bases, there was a span of 14 bases.

In this sample, this clonotype turned up a few times. The chain combines TRBV7-9 with TRBJ1-1; D unresolved. In germline, CDR1 is SEHNR, CDR2 FQNEAQ (reference sequence). The CDR3 covers 12 residues. With 4 bases removed from V and 11 bases from J, the gap between germline ends came to 14 bases. The DNA for the CDR3 is TGTGCCAGCAGCTCGAACTCACCCGGGGCTTTCTTT. Its protein product is CASSSNSPGAFF.

This clonotype was recorded at least ten times. The chain employs TRBV12-3 or TRBV12-4 and TRBJ2-1; 9 bases line up with TRBD2. The CDR3 loop spans 16 amino acids. Trimming removed 5 bases from V and 9 bases from J; junction bases left unmatched: 14. The CDR3 reads CASSLPLAGVGGEQFF. CDR3 in DNA: TGTGCCAGCAGTCTCCCCTTAGCGGGAGTGGGGGGTGAGCAGTTCTTC.

This clonotype was counted between two and nine times. The V gene is TRBV18, the J gene TRBJ1-6, with 7 bases that match TRBD1. Looked up from germline, CDR1 is KGHSH and CDR2 is LQKENI. The CDR3 has 13 amino acids. V gave up 3 bases and J gave up 10 bases; unmatched junction bases: 3. CDR3 sequence: CASSPGGQSPLHF. The CDR3 region has the DNA TGTGCCAGCTCACCCGGGGGACAGTCACCCCTCCACTTT.

The chain carries TRBV4-1 and TRBJ2-2; 8 positions agree with TRBD1. The J segment lost 8 bases and the V segment lost 4 bases, leaving 9 bases of the junction unmatched. The length of the CDR3 is 15 residues. Per the germline V gene, CDR1 is MGHRA and CDR2 is YSYEKL. Here the CDR3 reads CASSPLNRGLGELFF. The CDR3 DNA sequence: TGCGCCAGCAGCCCCCTCAACAGGGGGTTAGGGGAGCTGTTTTTT.

V is TRBV10-1 and J is TRBJ2-7; TRBD1 aligns across 7 bases. The germline V gene encodes CDR1 WNHNN and CDR2 SYGVQD (reference sequence). The CDR3 is 15 amino acids. V lost 0 bases and J lost 3; bases outside the gene matches: 5. CDR3 region: CASSESGTEHYEQYF. In DNA, the CDR3 is TGCGCCAGCAGTGAGTCTGGGACAGAGCACTACGAGCAGTACTTC.

This clonotype showed up just a few times. V is TRBV5-1 and J is TRBJ2-5; D uncertain. Germline assignment: CDR1 SGHRS and CDR2 YFSETQ. With 2 bases removed from V and 0 bases from J, the gap between germline ends came to 8 bases. CDR3 size: 14 residues. The CDR3 is CASSFSQNQETQYF. CDR3 nucleotides: TGCGCCAGCAGCTTTAGCCAAAACCAAGAGACCCAGTACTTC.

This clonotype has a handful of counts. The genes are TRBV2 and TRBJ1-6, with TRBD1 as a possible D gene (5 bases). Germline CDR1 and CDR2: SNHLY and FYNNEI. The CDR3 loop spans 16 amino acids. The V end lost 6 bases, the J end lost 7 bases, and 19 bases lay between the germline ends. The CDR3 DNA reads as TGTGCCAGCAGCCACCCCTTTGAGGGGAAGAATTCACCCCTCCACTTT. Its protein is CASSHPFEGKNSPLHF.

This clonotype was recorded a few times. This chain connects TRBV6-1 to TRBJ1-5; no clear D. Germline-derived CDR1 and CDR2 are MNHNS and SASEGT. Trimming pared 5 bases from V and 0 bases from J, leaving 8 bases between. The CDR3 has 14 residues. DNA of the CDR3: TGTGCCAGCAGTACAGATTATAGCAATCAGCCCCAGCATTTT. Translation: CASSTDYSNQPQHF.

This clonotype was recorded many times. The rearrangement joins TRBV28 to TRBJ2-7; 7 nucleotides match TRBD1. In germline, CDR1 is MDHEN, CDR2 SYDVKM. The CDR3 contains 14 residues. With V trimmed by 5 bases and J by 0 bases, 4 bases remained unmatched. The CDR3 DNA reads as TGTGCCAGCAGTCCGCACAGGGGCTCCTACGAGCAGTACTTC. Protein product: CASSPHRGSYEQYF.

This clonotype was seen a handful of times. The chain recombines TRBV5-1 with TRBJ2-2; 15 bases match TRBD2. Per the germline V gene, CDR1 is SGHRS and CDR2 is YFSETQ. V lost 0 bases, J lost 5 bases, and 5 bases stayed unmatched. The CDR3 is made up of 18 amino acids. CDR3 amino acids: CASSLEGLAGGTTGELFF. CDR3 sequence (DNA): TGCGCCAGCAGCTTGGAGGGACTAGCGGGGGGCACTACCGGGGAGCTGTTTTTT.

This clonotype has ten or more counts. This chain joins TRBV11-2 and TRBJ1-1; D is possibly TRBD1 (5 bases). Germline V gene sequence: CDR1 SGHAT, CDR2 FQNNGV. There are 13 residues in the CDR3. Trimming took 1 base from V and 4 from J, leaving 7 bases between them. Written as DNA, the CDR3 is TGTGCCAGCAGCTTAGCGGGACGCACTGAAGCTTTCTTT. Translated: CASSLAGRTEAFF.

This clonotype was observed many times. This chain joins TRBV5-1 and TRBJ2-2; 10 positions agree with TRBD2. This CDR3 contains 17 residues. Germline values: CDR1 SGHRS, CDR2 YFSETQ. The J segment lost 0 bases and the V segment lost 1 base, leaving 3 bases of the junction unmatched. CDR3 sequence: CASSLLAGGPNTGELFF. CDR3 in DNA: TGCGCCAGCAGCTTGTTAGCGGGAGGCCCGAACACCGGGGAGCTGTTTTTT.

This clonotype was counted a few times. The genes are TRBV28 and TRBJ2-3; 7 positions match TRBD2. This CDR3 has 15 amino acids. Germline V lookup: CDR1 MDHEN, CDR2 SYDVKM. Trimming cost V 10 bases and J 2 bases; bases outside gene matches: 12. CDR3 protein: CATGVGRTNTDTQYF. In nucleotides, the CDR3 is TGTGCCACCGGAGTCGGGAGGACCAACACAGATACGCAGTATTTT.

The chain uses TRBV12-3 or TRBV12-4 and TRBJ1-6; D gene unclear. Between the trimmed V and J ends, which lost 5 bases and 6 bases, there was a span of 14 bases. CDR3 length: 15 residues. The DNA of the CDR3 is TGTGCCAGCAGTGCCCTCGGGGTGGGTAATTCACCCCTCCACTTT. Protein sequence: CASSALGVGNSPLHF.

The J gene is TRBJ2-1, the V gene TRBV11-2; 10 nucleotides line up with TRBD2. The CDR3 totals 15 residues. Germline CDR1 reads SGHAT; CDR2 reads FQNNGV. V trimming: 5 bases; J trimming: 7 bases; junction bases outside the gene matches: 8. CDR3: CASSALSGGRNEQFF. As DNA, the CDR3 is TGTGCCAGCAGCGCACTTAGCGGGGGGAGGAATGAGCAGTTCTTC.

This chain links TRBV3-1 with TRBJ2-1; TRBD2 aligns across 14 bases. The V and J ends lost 3 bases and 9 bases, in that order; junction bases with no gene match: 4. The germline V gene has CDR1 LGHDT and CDR2 YNNKEL (reference sequence). This CDR3 region has 15 residues. As DNA, the CDR3 is TGTGCCAGCAGCCAGGGGACTAGCGGGGGAGGTGAGCAGTTCTTC. This encodes CASSQGTSGGGEQFF.

The chain joins TRBV21-1 to TRBJ2-3; TRBD1 was called by the table and not checked on the DNA. TRBV21-1 is a pseudogene locus. CDR3 length equals 16 residues. The CDR3 DNA is TGTGCCAGCAGCGTATACAGGGAGGAGGGCACAGATACGCAGTATTTT. Translating it yields CASSVYREEGTDTQYF.

This clonotype was seen a few times. This chain links TRBV20-1 with TRBJ2-7, with D maybe TRBD2 (6 bases). Germline V gives CDR1 DFQATT, CDR2 SNEGSKA (reference sequence). The CDR3 length is 12 residues. Trimming pared 3 bases from V and 4 bases from J, leaving 10 bases between. CDR3 coding DNA: TGCAGTGCTAGGGACTATTTATACGAGCAGTACTTC. Encoded protein: CSARDYLYEQYF.